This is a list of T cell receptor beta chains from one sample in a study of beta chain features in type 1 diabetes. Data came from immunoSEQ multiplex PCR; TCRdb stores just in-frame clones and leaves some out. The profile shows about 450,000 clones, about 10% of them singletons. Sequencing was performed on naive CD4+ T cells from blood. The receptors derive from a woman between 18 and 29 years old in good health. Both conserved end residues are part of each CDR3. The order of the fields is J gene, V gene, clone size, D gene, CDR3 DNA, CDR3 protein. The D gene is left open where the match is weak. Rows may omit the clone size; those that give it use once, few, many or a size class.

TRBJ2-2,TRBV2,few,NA,TGTGCCAGCATACACAGATCTCTCACCGGGGAGCTGTTTTTT,CASIHRSLTGELFF
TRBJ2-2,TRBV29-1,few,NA,TGCAGCGCTACGACTAGTTTTACCGTAAATGGGGAGCTGTTTTTT,CSATTSFTVNGELFF
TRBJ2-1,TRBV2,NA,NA,TGTGCCAGCAGCATCAATGAGCAGTTCTTC,CASSINEQFF
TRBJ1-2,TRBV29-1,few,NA,TGCAGCGTTGAAGCGGCGGCAGGGCTTGGTCGGTATGGCTACACCTTC,CSVEAAAGLGRYGYTF
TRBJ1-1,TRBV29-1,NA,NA,TGCAGCGTTGAAGATCAACCAACAGGGCACACTGAAGCTTTCTTT,CSVEDQPTGHTEAFF
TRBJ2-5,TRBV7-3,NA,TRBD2,TGTGCCAGCAGCCCCGGCGGGGGAGAGACCCAGTACTTC,CASSPGGGETQYF
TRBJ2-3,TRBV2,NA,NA,TGTGCCAGCAGCGGACAGAGAGATACGCAGTATTTT,CASSGQRDTQYF
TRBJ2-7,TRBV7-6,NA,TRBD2,TGTGCCAGCAGCTCCCAACTAGCGGCCCCCGTCTACGAGCAGTACTTC,CASSSQLAAPVYEQYF
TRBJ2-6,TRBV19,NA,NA,TGTGCCAGTAGTCGTGGCTCTGGGGCCAACGTCCTGACTTTC,CASSRGSGANVLTF
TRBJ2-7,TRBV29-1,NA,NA,TGCAGCGTTGGGGCTCCTATGTCCTACGAGCAGTACTTC,CSVGAPMSYEQYF
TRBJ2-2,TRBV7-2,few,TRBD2,TGTGCCAGCAGCGAGACTAGCGTGAACACCGGGGAGCTGTTTTTT,CASSETSVNTGELFF
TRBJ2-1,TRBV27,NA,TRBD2,TGTGCCAGCAGTCTTTATCTGAGCGGGAGCCACAATGAGCAGTTCTTC,CASSLYLSGSHNEQFF
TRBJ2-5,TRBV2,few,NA,TGTGCCAGCAGCTCGTCGACAGCCCAACAAGAGACCCAGTACTTC,CASSSSTAQQETQYF
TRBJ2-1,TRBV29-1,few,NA,TGCAGCGTTGATTCCGGTAATGAGCAGTTCTTC,CSVDSGNEQFF
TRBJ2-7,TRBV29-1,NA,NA,TGCAGCGTGACAGGATCTTCAGGAGTGATTTACGAGCAGTACTTC,CSVTGSSGVIYEQYF
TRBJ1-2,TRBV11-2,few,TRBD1,TGTGCCAGCACCAATCGGGACAGTAATAACTATGGCTACACCTTC,CASTNRDSNNYGYTF
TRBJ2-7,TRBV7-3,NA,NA,TGTGCCAGCAGCTTTTCTGGGGGACCCTACGAGCAGTACTTC,CASSFSGGPYEQYF
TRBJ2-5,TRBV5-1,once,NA,TGCGCCACTCGACGGACTGGCCAAGAGACCCAGTACTTC,CATRRTGQETQYF
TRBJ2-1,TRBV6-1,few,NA,TGTGCCAGCACCGTTTACAATGAGCAGTTCTTC,CASTVYNEQFF
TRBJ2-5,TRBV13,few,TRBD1,TGTGCCAGCAGCTTAGGGGACAGGGGAGAGACCCAGTACTTC,CASSLGDRGETQYF
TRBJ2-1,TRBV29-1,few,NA,TGCAGCGTTGAAACAGGGATGGTAAACAATGAGCAGTTCTTC,CSVETGMVNNEQFF
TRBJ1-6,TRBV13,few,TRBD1,TGTGCCAGCAGCAAAGGGGGCAGGCTGGGTAGCTCCTATAATTCACCCCTCCACTTT,CASSKGGRLGSSYNSPLHF
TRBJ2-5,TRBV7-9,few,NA,TGTGCCAGCAGCTTACGAGGTTACCAAGAGACCCAGTACTTC,CASSLRGYQETQYF
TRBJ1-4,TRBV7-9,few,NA,TGTGCCAGCAGCAGGGGTGAAAAACTGTTTTTT,CASSRGEKLFF
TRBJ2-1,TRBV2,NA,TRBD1,TGTGCCAGCAGACGACAGGGAAATGAGCAGTTCTTC,CASRRQGNEQFF
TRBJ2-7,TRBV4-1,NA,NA,TGCGCCAGCAGCCAAGATTGGACCCGAACCTACGAGCAGTACTTC,CASSQDWTRTYEQYF
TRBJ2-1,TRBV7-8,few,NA,TGTGCCAGCAGCCTCAGGGGAGACACCTACAATGAGCAGTTCTTC,CASSLRGDTYNEQFF
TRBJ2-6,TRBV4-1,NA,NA,TGCGCCAGCAGCCAAGCTGACACAGGCTCTGGGGCCAACGTCCTGACTTTC,CASSQADTGSGANVLTF
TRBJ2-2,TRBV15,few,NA,TGTGCCACCAGCAGAGGTTCGCAGTACACCGGGGAGCTGTTTTTT,CATSRGSQYTGELFF
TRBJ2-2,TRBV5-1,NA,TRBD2,TGCGCCAGCAGCTTGACAGCGGGAGGGCCCGAGCTGTTTTTT,CASSLTAGGPELFF
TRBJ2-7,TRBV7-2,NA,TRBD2,TGTGCCAGCAGCCCGGGGGGACCTGCAGCGTACGAGCAGTACTTC,CASSPGGPAAYEQYF
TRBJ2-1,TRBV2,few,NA,TGTGCCAGCAGTGAGAGGGCTGGCTACAATGAGCAGTTCTTC,CASSERAGYNEQFF
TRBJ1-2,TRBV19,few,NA,TGTGCCAGTAGCCCGGACGTTCGAATTCCCTATGGCTACACCTTC,CASSPDVRIPYGYTF
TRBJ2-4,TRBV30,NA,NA,TGTGCCTGGGCCTTGGCGAACATTCAGTACTTC,CAWALANIQYF
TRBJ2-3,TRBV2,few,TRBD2,TGTGCCAGCAGTGAAGCGGTAGCGGGTTTGAGCACAGATACGCAGTATTTT,CASSEAVAGLSTDTQYF
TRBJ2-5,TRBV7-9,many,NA,TGTGCCAGCAGCTTCGTGTCAGAGACCCAGTACTTC,CASSFVSETQYF
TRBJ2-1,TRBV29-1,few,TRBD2,TGCAGCGGCGCCGGGACTAGCGGGGGATACAATGAGCAGTTCTTC,CSGAGTSGGYNEQFF
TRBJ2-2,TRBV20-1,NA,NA,TGCAGTGCTAGCCGATCCGGGGAGCTGTTTTTT,CSASRSGELFF
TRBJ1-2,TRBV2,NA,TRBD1,TGTGCCAGCAGTGAAGCGGTGGACAGGCGCTATGGCTACACCTTC,CASSEAVDRRYGYTF
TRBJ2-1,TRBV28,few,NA,TGTGCCAGCAGTTTATCGTTACACAGGGAACGTAGCCACAATGAGCAGTTCTTC,CASSLSLHRERSHNEQFF
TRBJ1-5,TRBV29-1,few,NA,TGCAGCGTTGGGGACTACAATCAGCCCCAGCATTTT,CSVGDYNQPQHF
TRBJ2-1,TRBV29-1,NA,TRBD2,TGCAGCTACAGTCGGCTAGCGGGAGTTGAGTACAATGAGCAGTTCTTC,CSYSRLAGVEYNEQFF
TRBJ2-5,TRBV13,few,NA,TGTGCCAGCAGCTTCGTGGGAGGAGGAGAGACCCAGTACTTC,CASSFVGGGETQYF
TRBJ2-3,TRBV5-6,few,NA,TGTGCCAGCAGCCGACGGACCGATACGCAGTATTTT,CASSRRTDTQYF
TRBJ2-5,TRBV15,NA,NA,TGTGCCACCAGCAGAGATTTGGTGAAGGGGATCGAGACCCAGTACTTC,CATSRDLVKGIETQYF
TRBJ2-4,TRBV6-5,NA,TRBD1,TGTGCCAGCATGCCCGACAGGGGAAGCAAAAACATTCAGTACTTC,CASMPDRGSKNIQYF
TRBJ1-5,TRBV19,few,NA,TGTGCCAGCGGAAGACCGGATGGGAAGCCCCAGCATTTT,CASGRPDGKPQHF
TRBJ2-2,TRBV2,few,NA,TGTGCCAGCTCTCGAGGAGCTTTCACCGGGGAGCTGTTTTTT,CASSRGAFTGELFF
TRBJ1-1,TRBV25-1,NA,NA,TGTGCCAGCAGGGACAGCGGTTACACTGAAGCTTTCTTT,CASRDSGYTEAFF
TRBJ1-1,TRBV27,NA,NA,TGTGCCAGCAGCCGAGACAGGCCGAACACTGAAGCTTTCTTT,CASSRDRPNTEAFF
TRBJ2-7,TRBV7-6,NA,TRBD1,TGTGCCAGCAGCAGACGACAGGGGGCTAGTGAGCAGTACTTC,CASSRRQGASEQYF
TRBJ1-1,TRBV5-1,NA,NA,TGCGCCAGCAGCCAGGGTCCCATGAACACTGAAGCTTTCTTT,CASSQGPMNTEAFF
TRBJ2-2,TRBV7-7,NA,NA,TGTGCTAGCAGCTTATTATCCTCCGGGGAGCTGTTTTTT,CASSLLSSGELFF
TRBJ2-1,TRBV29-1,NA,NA,TGCAGCGTTGGGTTGTCCGGGCCGCAGTTCTTC,CSVGLSGPQFF
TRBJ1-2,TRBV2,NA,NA,TGTGCCAGCAGTGAAGCGCTTACAGGGTCTGGCTACACCTTC,CASSEALTGSGYTF
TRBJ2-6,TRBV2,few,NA,TGTGCCAGCATCGAGGTTTCCCCCGGGGCCAACGTCCTGACTTTC,CASIEVSPGANVLTF
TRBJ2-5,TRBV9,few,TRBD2,TGTGCCAGCAGCGCGACTAGCGGACAAGAGACCCAGTACTTC,CASSATSGQETQYF
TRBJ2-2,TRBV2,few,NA,TGTGCCACCACGGGGACCCCCGAATATGGGCTGTTTTTT,CATTGTPEYGLFF
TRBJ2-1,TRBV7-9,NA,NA,TGTGCCAGCAGCCAATCTTCCGGGACTGAGCAGTTCTTC,CASSQSSGTEQFF
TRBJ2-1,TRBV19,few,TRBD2,TGTGCCAGTAGTACCTTAGCGGGAGTGTCCTACAATGAGCAGTTCTTC,CASSTLAGVSYNEQFF